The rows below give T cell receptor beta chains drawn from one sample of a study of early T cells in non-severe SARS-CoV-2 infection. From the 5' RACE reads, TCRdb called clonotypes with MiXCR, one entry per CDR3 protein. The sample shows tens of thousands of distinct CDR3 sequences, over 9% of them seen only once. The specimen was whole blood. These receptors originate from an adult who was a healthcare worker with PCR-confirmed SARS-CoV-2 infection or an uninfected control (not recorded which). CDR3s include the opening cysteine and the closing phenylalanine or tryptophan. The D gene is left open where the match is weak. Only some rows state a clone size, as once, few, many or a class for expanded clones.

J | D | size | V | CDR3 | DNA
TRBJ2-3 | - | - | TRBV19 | CASSILLTDTQYF | TGTGCCAGTAGTATACTCCTCACAGATACGCAGTATTTT
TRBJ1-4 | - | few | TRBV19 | CASSPFGTANEKLFF | TGTGCCAGTAGTCCGTTCGGGACGGCAAATGAAAAACTGTTTTTT
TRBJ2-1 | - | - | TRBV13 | CASSSPSGHKQFF | TGTGCCAGCAGCTCCCCATCGGGACACAAGCAGTTCTTC
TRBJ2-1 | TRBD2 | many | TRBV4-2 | CASSQVLAGGPYNEQFF | TGTGCCAGCAGCCAAGTCCTAGCGGGAGGGCCTTACAATGAGCAGTTCTTC
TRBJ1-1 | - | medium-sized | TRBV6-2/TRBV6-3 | CASSYPVARGEAFF | TGTGCCAGCAGTTACCCGGTGGCCCGAGGAGAAGCTTTCTTT
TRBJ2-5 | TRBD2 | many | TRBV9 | CASGTFGTSQETQYF | TGTGCCAGCGGTACCTTTGGGACTAGCCAAGAGACCCAGTACTTC
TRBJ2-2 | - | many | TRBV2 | CARDTPNTGELFF | TGTGCCAGAGACACTCCGAACACCGGGGAGCTGTTTTTT
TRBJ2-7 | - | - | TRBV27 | CASSPPSYEQYF | TGTGCCAGCAGTCCCCCGTCCTACGAGCAGTACTTC
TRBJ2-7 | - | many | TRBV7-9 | CASSFALSYEQYF | TGTGCCAGCAGCTTCGCCCTTTCCTACGAGCAGTACTTC
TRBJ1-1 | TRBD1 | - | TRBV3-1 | CASSRDSGGNTEAFF | TGTGCCAGCAGCCGGGACTCAGGGGGGAACACTGAAGCTTTCTTT
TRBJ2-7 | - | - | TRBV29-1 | CSVGGTSFLTYEQYF | TGCAGCGTTGGCGGGACATCGTTTCTGACTTACGAGCAGTACTTC
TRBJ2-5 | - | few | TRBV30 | CAWSLRQWKETQYF | TGTGCCTGGAGCTTAAGACAGTGGAAGGAGACCCAGTACTTC
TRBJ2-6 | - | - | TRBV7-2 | CASSLKGAGANVLTF | TGTGCCAGCAGCTTAAAGGGGGCTGGGGCCAACGTCCTGACTTTC
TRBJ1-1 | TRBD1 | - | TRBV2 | CASSETGSSTEAFF | TGTGCCAGCAGTGAGACAGGGAGCTCCACTGAAGCTTTCTTT
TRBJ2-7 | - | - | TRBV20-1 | CSVRRQAGFLEQYF | TGCAGTGTCAGGAGGCAAGCGGGCTTCCTCGAGCAGTACTTC
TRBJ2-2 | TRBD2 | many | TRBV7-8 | CASSRLAGRPGELFF | TGTGCCAGCAGCCGACTAGCGGGGAGGCCCGGGGAGCTGTTTTTT
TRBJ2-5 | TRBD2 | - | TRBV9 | CASSTGLAGVETQYF | TGTGCCAGCAGCACCGGACTAGCGGGAGTCGAGACCCAGTACTTC
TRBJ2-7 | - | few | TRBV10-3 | CAPHNEQYF | TGTGCCCCTCACAACGAGCAGTACTTC
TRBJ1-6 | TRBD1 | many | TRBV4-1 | CASSQQTAGQGNSPLHF | TGCGCCAGCAGCCAGCAAACGGCGGGACAGGGGAATTCACCCCTCCACTTT
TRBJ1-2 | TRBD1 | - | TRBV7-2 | CASSFYREGADGYTF | TGTGCCAGCAGCTTCTACCGGGAGGGGGCTGATGGCTACACCTTC
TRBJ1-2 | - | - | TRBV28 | CASNRQVATNYGYTF | TGTGCCAGCAACCGACAGGTCGCAACTAACTATGGCTACACCTTC
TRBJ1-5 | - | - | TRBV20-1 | CSASSRGRRNQPQHF | TGCAGTGCTAGCTCCAGGGGTCGGAGAAATCAGCCCCAGCATTTT
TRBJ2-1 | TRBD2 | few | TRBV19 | CASSPLSGRPTYNEQFF | TGTGCCAGTAGTCCCCTTAGCGGGAGGCCGACCTACAATGAGCAGTTCTTC
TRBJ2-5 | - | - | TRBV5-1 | CASSSPGAGRETQYF | TGCGCCAGCAGCTCCCCCGGGGCGGGACGAGAGACCCAGTACTTC
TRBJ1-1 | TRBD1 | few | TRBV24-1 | CATRGQGANTEAFF | TGTGCCACCAGGGGACAGGGGGCGAACACTGAAGCTTTCTTT
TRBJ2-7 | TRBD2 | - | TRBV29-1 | CSVGGLAGTYEQYF | TGCAGCGTTGGAGGACTAGCGGGGACCTACGAGCAGTATTTC
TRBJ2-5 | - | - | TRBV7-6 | CASSESDSQETQYF | TGTGCCAGCAGCGAGAGTGACTCGCAAGAGACCCAGTACTTC
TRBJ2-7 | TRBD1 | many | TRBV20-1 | CSASFRQGAPEQYF | TGCAGTGCTAGTTTCCGACAGGGGGCTCCCGAGCAGTACTTC
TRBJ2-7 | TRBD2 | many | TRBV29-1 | CSVWEGRTYEQYF | TGCAGCGTCTGGGAGGGGCGAACCTACGAGCAGTACTTC
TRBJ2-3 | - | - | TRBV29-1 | CSVEGRDGTQYF | TGCAGCGTTGAGGGTAGGGATGGTACGCAGTATTTT
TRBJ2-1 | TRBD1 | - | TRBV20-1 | CSGLHGQGTYEQFF | TGCAGTGGCCTGCACGGACAGGGGACCTATGAGCAGTTCTTC
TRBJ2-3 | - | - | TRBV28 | CASSFESSSADTQYF | TGTGCCAGCAGTTTCGAGAGTTCCAGCGCAGATACGCAGTATTTT
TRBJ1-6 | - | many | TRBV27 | CASGMSLNSPLHF | TGTGCCAGCGGTATGTCATTGAATTCACCCCTCCACTTT
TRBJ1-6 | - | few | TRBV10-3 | CAISESEVSYNSPLHF | TGTGCCATCAGTGAGTCGGAGGTCTCCTATAATTCACCCCTCCACTTT
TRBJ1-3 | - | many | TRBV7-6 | CATRFGSGNTIYF | TGTGCCACGAGGTTCGGGTCTGGAAACACCATATATTTT
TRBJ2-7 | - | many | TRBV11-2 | CASSLAAEQYF | TGTGCCAGCAGCTTAGCGGCCGAGCAGTACTTC
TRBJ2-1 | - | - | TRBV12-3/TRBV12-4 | CASRPMDSPSYNEQFF | TGTGCCAGCAGACCTATGGACTCGCCCTCCTACAATGAGCAGTTCTTC
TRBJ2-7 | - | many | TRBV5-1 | CASSFSGSYEQYF | TGCGCCAGCAGCTTTTCAGGGAGCTACGAGCAGTACTTC
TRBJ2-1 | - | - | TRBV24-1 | CATSDTEEGNEQFF | TGTGCCACCAGTGATACCGAAGAGGGGAATGAGCAGTTCTTC
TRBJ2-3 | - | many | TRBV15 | CATSRVGGSTDTQYF | TGTGCCACCAGCAGAGTGGGCGGTAGCACAGATACGCAGTATTTT
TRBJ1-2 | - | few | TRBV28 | CASSFGAGNYGYTF | TGTGCCAGCAGTTTCGGGGCAGGAAACTATGGCTACACCTTC
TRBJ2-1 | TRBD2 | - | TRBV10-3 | CAISGASGDLDNEQFF | TGTGCCATCAGTGGGGCTAGCGGAGACCTTGACAATGAGCAGTTCTTC
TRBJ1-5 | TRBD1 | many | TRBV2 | CASSEALTGDQPQHF | TGTGCCAGCAGTGAAGCTCTGACAGGGGATCAGCCCCAGCATTTT
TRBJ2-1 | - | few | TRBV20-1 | CSARDGPVDEQFF | TGCAGTGCTAGAGATGGGCCCGTCGATGAGCAGTTCTTC
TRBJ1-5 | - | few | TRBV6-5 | CASSYGWGEAQHF | TGTGCCAGCAGTTACGGTTGGGGGGAAGCCCAGCATTTT
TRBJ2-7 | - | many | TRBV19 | CASSIEGFYEQYF | TGTGCCAGTAGTATCGAGGGCTTCTACGAGCAGTACTTC
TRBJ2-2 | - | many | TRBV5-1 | CASSSGGVSGARGELFF | TGCGCCAGCAGCTCCGGGGGTGTATCAGGGGCACGTGGGGAGCTGTTTTTT
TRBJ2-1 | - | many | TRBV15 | CATSTGTSTGGEQFF | TGTGCCACCAGCACCGGGACGAGCACTGGGGGGGAGCAGTTCTTC
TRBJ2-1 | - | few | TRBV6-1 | CASRPPPGLQSSYNEQFF | TGTGCCAGCAGACCCCCCCCGGGACTCCAAAGCTCCTACAATGAGCAGTTCTTC
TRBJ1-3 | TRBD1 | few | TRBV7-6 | CATGQGGNTIYF | TGTGCCACGGGACAGGGAGGAAACACCATATATTTT
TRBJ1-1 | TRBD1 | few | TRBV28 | CASSRTGAPRTEAFF | TGTGCCAGCAGTCGGACAGGGGCCCCGCGGACTGAAGCTTTCTTT
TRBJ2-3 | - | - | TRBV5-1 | CASSRQTGLQSDTQYF | TGCGCCAGCAGCCGGCAAACTGGACTACAGTCAGATACGCAGTATTTT
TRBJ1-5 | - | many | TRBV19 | CASTPGPYSNQPQHF | TGTGCCAGTACCCCCGGGCCCTATAGCAATCAGCCCCAGCATTTT
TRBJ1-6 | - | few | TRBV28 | CASFHRALGSPLHF | TGTGCCAGCTTCCACAGGGCCCTAGGGTCACCCCTCCACTTT
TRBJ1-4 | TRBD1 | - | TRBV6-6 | CASTRGTGDEKLFF | TGTGCCAGCACTAGGGGGACAGGGGACGAAAAACTGTTTTTT